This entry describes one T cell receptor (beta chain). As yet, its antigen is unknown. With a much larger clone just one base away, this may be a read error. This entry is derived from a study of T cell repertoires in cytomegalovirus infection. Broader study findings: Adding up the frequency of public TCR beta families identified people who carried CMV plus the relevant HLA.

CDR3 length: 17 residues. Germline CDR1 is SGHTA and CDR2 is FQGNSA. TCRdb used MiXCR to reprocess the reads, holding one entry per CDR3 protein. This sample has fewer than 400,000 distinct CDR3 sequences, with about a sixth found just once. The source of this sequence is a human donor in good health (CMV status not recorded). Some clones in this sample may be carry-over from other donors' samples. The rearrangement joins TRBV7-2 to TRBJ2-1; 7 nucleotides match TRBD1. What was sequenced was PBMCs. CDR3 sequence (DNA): TGTGCCAGCAGCTTAGGAGGGGGCAGGGTACTTTACAAGGAGCAGTTCTTC. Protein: CASSLGGGRVLYKEQFF. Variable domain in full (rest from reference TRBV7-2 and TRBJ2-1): GAGVSQSPSNKVTEKGKDVELRCDPISGHTALYWYRQSLGQGLEFLIYFQGNSAPDKSGLPSDRFSAERTGGSVSTLTIQRTQQEDSAVYLCASSLGGGRVLYKEQFFGPGTRLTVL.